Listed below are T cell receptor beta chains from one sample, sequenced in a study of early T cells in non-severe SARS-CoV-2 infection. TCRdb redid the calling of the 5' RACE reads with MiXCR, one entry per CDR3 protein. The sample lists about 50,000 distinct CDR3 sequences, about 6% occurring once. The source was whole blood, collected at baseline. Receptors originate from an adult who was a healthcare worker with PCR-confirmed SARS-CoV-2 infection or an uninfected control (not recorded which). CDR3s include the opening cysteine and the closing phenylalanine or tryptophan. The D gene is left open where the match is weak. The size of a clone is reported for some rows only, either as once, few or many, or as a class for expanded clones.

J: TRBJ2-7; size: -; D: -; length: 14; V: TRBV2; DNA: TGTGCCAGCAGCTACGGGACGGGCTCCTACGAGCAGTACTTC; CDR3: CASSYGTGSYEQYF
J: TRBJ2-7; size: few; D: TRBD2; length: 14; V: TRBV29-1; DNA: TGCAGCGTCGTCCTAGCGGGAGATTTCTACGAGCAGTACTTC; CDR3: CSVVLAGDFYEQYF
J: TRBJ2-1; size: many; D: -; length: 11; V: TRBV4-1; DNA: TGCGCCAGCCGGGGGTTGGATGAGCAGTTCTTC; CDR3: CASRGLDEQFF
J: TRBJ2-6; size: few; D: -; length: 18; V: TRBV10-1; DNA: TGCGCCAGCAGTGACGATCGGACGCCAATTAGGCAGGCCAACGTCCTGACTTTC; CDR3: CASSDDRTPIRQANVLTF
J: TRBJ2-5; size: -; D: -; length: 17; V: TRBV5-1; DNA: TGCGCCAGCAGCCCCAACAACCCGGGACGGGGGTTCGAGACCCAGTACTTC; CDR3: CASSPNNPGRGFETQYF
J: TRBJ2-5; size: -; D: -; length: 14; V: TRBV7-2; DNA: TGTGCCAGCAGCTCACCGAGTCGGGGGGAGACCCAGTACTTC; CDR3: CASSSPSRGETQYF
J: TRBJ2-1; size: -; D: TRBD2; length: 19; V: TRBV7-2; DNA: TGTGCCAGCAGCCGATTTCTTTTAGCGGGACCCCTCCTAGGGGGTGAGCAGTTCTTC; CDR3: CASSRFLLAGPLLGGEQFF
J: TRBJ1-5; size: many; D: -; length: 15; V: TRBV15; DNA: TGTGCCACCAGCAGGGCCCGGGGGCCTGAACAGCCCCAGCATTTT; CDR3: CATSRARGPEQPQHF
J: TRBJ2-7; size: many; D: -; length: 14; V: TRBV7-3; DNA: TGTGCCAGCATTCTCGGGGGCTACTCCTACGAGCAGTACTTC; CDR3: CASILGGYSYEQYF
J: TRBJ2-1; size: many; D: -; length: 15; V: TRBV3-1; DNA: TGTGCCAGCAGCCATAGCGGAGTTTCCTACAATGAGCAGTTCTTC; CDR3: CASSHSGVSYNEQFF
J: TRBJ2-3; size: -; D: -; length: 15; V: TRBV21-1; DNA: TGTGCCAGCAGCTCGCCGGGACAGGGTCAAGATACGCAGTATTTT; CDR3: CASSSPGQGQDTQYF
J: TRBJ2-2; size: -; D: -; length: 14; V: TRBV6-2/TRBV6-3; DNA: TGTGCCAGCAGTTATTTTGGGGGGCCCGGGGAGCTGTTTTTT; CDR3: CASSYFGGPGELFF
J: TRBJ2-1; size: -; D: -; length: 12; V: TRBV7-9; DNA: TGTGCCAGCAGCTTAGCAGGGTATGAGCAGTTCTTC; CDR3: CASSLAGYEQFF
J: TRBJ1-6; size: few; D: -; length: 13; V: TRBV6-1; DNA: TGTGCCAGCAAAAGGGAGAATAATTCACCCCTCCACTTT; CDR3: CASKRENNSPLHF
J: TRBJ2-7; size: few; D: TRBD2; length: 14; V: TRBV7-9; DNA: TGTGCCAGCAGCTTAGCCGGGACTAGCGTCGAGCAGTACTTC; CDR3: CASSLAGTSVEQYF
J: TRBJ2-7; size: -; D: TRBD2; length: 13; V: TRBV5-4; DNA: TGTGCCAGCCAGCTAGCGGGCGCCTACGAGCAGTACTTC; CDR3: CASQLAGAYEQYF
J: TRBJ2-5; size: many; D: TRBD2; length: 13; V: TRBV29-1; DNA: TGCAGCGTTGCCGGGACTAGGGCAGAGACCCAGTACTTC; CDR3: CSVAGTRAETQYF
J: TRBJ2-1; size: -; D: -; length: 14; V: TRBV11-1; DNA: TGTGCCAGCAGCTTAGGCCTATCAGACAATGAGCAGTTCTTC; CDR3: CASSLGLSDNEQFF
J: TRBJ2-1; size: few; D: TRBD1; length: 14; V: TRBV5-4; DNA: TGTGCCAGCAGCACCAACAGGGGTCGCGGTGAGCAGTTCTTC; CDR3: CASSTNRGRGEQFF
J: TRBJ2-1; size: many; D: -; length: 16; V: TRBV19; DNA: TGTGCCAGTACCGCCGGACGCAAGAGCTCCTACAATGAGCAGTTCTTC; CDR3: CASTAGRKSSYNEQFF
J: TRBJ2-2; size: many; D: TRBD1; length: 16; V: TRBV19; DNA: TGTGCCAGTAGTATAGGACAGGGGGCGACCACCGGGGAGCTGTTTTTT; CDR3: CASSIGQGATTGELFF
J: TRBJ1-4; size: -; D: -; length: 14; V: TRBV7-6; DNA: TGTGCCAGCAGCTTAAAAACCCGGGGCGAGGTACTGTTTTTT; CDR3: CASSLKTRGEVLFF
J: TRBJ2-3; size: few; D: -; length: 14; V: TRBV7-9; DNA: TGTGCCAGCGGCCTAGAACAGGGCTCAGATACGCAGTATTTT; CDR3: CASGLEQGSDTQYF
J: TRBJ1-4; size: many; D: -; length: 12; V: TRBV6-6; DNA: TGTGCCAGCAGTTACTCATCTGGGAAACTGTTTTTT; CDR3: CASSYSSGKLFF
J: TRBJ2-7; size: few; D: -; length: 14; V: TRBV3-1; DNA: TGTGCCAGCAGCCAAGAGGCAGTGACCTACGAGCAGTACTTC; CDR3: CASSQEAVTYEQYF
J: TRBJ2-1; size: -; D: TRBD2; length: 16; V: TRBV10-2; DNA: TGCGCCAGCAGTTTGTCTAGCGGGAGGCTGAGGAATGAGCAGTTCTTC; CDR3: CASSLSSGRLRNEQFF
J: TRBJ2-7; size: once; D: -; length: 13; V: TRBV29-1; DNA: TGCAGCATTCGTCCGGAACCCGGCTACGAGCAGTACTTC; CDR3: CSIRPEPGYEQYF
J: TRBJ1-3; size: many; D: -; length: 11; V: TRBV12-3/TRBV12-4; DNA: TGTGCCAGCGGCATCGGAAACACCATATATTTT; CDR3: CASGIGNTIYF
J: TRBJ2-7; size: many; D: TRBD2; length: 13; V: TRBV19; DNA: TGTGCCAGTAGTTTTGGACTAGCGGGAGAGCAGTACTTC; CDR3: CASSFGLAGEQYF
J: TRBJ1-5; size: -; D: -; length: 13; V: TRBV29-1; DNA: TGCAGCGTCTCCCAGGGCCCCGGGCAGCCCCAGCATTTT; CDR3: CSVSQGPGQPQHF
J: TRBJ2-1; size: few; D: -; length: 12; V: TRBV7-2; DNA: TGTGCCAGCAGCTTCAGGGACACTGAGCAGTTCTTC; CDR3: CASSFRDTEQFF
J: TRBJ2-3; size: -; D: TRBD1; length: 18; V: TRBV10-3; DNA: TGTGCCATCAGTGATGTAAGGGGGCTTACAGTAGGCACAGATACGCAGTATTTT; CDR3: CAISDVRGLTVGTDTQYF